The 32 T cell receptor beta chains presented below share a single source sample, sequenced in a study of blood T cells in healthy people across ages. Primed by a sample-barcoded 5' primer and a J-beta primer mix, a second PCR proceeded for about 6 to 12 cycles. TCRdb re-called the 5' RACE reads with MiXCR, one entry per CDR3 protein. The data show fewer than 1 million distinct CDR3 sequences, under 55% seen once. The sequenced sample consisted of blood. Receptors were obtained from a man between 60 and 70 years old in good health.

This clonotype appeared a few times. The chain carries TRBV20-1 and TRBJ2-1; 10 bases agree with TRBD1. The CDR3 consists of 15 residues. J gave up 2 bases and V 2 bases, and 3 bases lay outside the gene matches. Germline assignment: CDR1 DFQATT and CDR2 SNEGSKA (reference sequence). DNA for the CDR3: TGCAGTGCTAGATTGGGGACAGGGGCCTACAATGAGCAGTTCTTC. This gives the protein CSARLGTGAYNEQFF.

CDR3 residues: CATRRDRGGEQYF. The CDR3 DNA follows: TGTGCCACTCGCCGGGACAGGGGTGGGGAGCAGTACTTC. The chain couples TRBV7-2 to TRBJ2-7, with 10 bases identical to TRBD1. CDR3 length equals 13 residues. Unmatched junction bases numbered 10, after V lost 10 bases and J lost 7 bases. Germline values: CDR1 SGHTA, CDR2 FQGNSA.

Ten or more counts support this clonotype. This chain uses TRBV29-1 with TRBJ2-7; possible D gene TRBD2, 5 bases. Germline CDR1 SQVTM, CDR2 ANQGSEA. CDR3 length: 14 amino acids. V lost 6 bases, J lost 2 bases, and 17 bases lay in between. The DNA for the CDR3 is TGCAGCGTCAGAAACCTAGACGGGACCTACGAGCAGTACTTC. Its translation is CSVRNLDGTYEQYF.

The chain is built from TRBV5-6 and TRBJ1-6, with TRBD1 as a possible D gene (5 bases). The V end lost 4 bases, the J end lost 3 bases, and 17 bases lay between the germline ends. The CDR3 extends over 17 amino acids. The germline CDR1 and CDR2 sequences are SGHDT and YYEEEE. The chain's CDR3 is CASSIYRYPSYNSPLHF. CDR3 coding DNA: TGTGCCAGCAGCATATACAGGTATCCGAGCTATAATTCACCCCTCCACTTT. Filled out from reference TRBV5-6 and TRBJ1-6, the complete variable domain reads DAGVTQSPTHLIKTRGQQVTLRCSPKSGHDTVSWYQQALGQGPQFIFQYYEEEERQRGNFPDRFSGHQFPNYSSELNVNALLLGDSALYLCASSIYRYPSYNSPLHFGNGTRLTVT.

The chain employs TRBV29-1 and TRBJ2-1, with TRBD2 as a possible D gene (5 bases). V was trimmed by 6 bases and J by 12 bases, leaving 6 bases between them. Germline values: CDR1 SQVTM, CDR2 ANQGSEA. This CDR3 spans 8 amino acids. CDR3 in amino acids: CSVAGQFF. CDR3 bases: TGCAGCGTCGCGGGGCAGTTCTTC.

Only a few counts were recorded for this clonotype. In DNA form, the CDR3 reads TGCGCCAGCAGCCCTTACTCAGGGGAATTTGTCAATGAGCAGTTCTTC. It is translated as CASSPYSGEFVNEQFF. J is TRBJ2-1 and V is TRBV5-1; TRBD1 might be the D (6 bases). The V gene lost 4 bases and the J gene lost 6 bases, with 20 bases spanning the gap. CDR1 SGHRS and CDR2 YFSETQ come from the germline V gene. The CDR3 covers 16 residues.

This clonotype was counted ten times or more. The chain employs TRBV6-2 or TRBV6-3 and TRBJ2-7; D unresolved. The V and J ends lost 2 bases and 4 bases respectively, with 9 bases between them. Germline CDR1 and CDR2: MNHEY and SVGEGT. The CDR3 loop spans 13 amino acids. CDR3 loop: CASSYEVEYEQYF. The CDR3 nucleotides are TGTGCCAGCAGTTACGAGGTGGAGTACGAGCAGTACTTC.

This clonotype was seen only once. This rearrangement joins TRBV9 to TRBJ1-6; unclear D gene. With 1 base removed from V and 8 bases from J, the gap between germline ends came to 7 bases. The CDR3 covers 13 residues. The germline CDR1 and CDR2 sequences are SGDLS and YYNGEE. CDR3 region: CASSVMWDSPLHF. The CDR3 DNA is TGTGCCAGCAGCGTAATGTGGGATTCACCCCTCCACTTT. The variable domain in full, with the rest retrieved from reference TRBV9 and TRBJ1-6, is DSGVTQTPKHLITATGQRVTLRCSPRSGDLSVYWYQQSLDQGLQFLIQYYNGEERAKGNILERFSAQQFPDLHSELNLSSLELGDSALYFCASSVMWDSPLHFGNGTRLTVT.

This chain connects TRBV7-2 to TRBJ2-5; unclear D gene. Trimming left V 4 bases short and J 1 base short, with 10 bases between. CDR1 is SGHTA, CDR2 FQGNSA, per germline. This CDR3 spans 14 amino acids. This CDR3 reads CASSWAVLQETQYF. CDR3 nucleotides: TGTGCCAGCAGCTGGGCAGTCCTCCAAGAGACCCAGTACTTC.

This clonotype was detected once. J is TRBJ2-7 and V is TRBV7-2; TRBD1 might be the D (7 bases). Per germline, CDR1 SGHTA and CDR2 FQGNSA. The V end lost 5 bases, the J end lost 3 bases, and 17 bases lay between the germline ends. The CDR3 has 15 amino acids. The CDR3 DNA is TGTGCCAGCAGCCCAGGGGGAACTAGCAGCTACGAGCAGTACTTC. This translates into CASSPGGTSSYEQYF.

The DNA for the CDR3 is TGTGCCAGCAGTGAATCGGAGACGGACTCCGGTACGCAGTATTTT. This sequence encodes CASSESETDSGTQYF. The chain has TRBV25-1 and TRBJ2-3, with TRBD2 as a possible D gene (5 bases). The CDR3 has 15 amino acids. Trimming removed 1 base at V and 8 bases at J, with 16 bases between. CDR1 and CDR2 from the germline V gene are MGHDK and SYGVNS.

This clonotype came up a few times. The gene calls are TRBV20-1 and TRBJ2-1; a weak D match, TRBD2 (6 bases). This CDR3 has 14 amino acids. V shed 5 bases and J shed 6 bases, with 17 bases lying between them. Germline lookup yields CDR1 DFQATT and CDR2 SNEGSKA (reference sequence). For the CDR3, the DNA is TGCAGTGCTTGGTCCGTGGGGGGTGTCAATGAGCAGTTCTTC. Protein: CSAWSVGGVNEQFF.

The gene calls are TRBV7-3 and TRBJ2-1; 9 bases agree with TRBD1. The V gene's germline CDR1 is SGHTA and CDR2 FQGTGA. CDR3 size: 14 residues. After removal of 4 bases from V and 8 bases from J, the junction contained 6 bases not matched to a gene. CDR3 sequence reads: CASSSDYRGHEQFF. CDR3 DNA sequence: TGTGCCAGCAGCTCCGACTACAGGGGGCATGAGCAGTTCTTC. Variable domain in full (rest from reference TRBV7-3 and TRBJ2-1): GAGVSQTPSNKVTEKGKYVELRCDPISGHTALYWYRQSLGQGPEFLIYFQGTGAADDSGLPNDRFFAVRPEGSVSTLKIQRTERGDSAVYLCASSSDYRGHEQFFGPGTRLTVL.

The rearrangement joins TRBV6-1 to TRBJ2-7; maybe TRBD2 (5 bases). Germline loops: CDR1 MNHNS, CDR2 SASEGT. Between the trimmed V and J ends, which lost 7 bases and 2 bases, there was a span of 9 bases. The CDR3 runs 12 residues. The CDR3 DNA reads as TGTGCCAGCAATAGCGACGCCTACGAGCAGTACTTC. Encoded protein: CASNSDAYEQYF.

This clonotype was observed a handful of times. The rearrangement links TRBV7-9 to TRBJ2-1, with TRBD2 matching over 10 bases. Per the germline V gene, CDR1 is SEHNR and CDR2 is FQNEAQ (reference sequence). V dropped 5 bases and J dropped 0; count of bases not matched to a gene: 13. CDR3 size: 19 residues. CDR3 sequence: CASSPDPGLAFGSYNEQFF. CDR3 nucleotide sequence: TGTGCCAGCAGCCCCGACCCGGGACTAGCGTTCGGCTCCTACAATGAGCAGTTCTTC. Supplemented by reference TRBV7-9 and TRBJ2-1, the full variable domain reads DTGVSQNPRHKITKRGQNVTFRCDPISEHNRLYWYRQTLGQGPEFLTYFQNEAQLEKSRLLSDRFSAERPKGSFSTLEIQRTEQGDSAMYLCASSPDPGLAFGSYNEQFFGPGTRLTVL.

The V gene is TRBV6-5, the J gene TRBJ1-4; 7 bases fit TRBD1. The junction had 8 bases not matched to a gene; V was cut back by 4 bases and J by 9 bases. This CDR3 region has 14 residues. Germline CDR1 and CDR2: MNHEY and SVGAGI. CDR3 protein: CASSFLQGRKKLFF. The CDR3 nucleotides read TGTGCCAGCAGTTTTTTACAGGGGAGGAAAAAACTGTTTTTT.

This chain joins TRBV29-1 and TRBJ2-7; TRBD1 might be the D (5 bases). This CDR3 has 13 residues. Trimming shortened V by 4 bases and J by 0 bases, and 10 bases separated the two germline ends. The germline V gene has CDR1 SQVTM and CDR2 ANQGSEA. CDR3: CSVVAGLSYEQYF. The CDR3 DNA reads TGCAGCGTTGTTGCAGGGCTCTCCTACGAGCAGTACTTC.

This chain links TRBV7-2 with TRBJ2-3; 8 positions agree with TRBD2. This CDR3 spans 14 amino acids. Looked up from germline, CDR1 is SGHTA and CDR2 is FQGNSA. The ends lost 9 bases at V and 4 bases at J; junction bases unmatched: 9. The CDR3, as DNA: TGTGCCAGTCCGCCGGGGGGGGCTCCAGATACGCAGTATTTT. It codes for CASPPGGAPDTQYF.

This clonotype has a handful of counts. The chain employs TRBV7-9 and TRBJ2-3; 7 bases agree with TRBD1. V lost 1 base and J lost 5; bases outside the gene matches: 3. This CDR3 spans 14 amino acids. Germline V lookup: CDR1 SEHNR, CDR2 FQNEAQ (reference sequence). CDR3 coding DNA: TGTGCCAGCAGCTTAGAGGGGGCAGGAGATACGCAGTATTTT. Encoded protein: CASSLEGAGDTQYF.

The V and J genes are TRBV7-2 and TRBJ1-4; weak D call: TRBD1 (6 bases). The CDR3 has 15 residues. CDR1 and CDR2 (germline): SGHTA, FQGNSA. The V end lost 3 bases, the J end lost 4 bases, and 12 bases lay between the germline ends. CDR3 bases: TGTGCCAGCAGCTTCGACAGGCTGGTTAATGAAAAACTGTTTTTT. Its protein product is CASSFDRLVNEKLFF.

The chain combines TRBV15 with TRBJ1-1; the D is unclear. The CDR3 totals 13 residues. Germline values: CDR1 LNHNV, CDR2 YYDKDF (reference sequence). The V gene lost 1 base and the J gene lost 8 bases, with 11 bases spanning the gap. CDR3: CATSRGGIGEAFF. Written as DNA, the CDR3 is TGTGCCACCAGCAGAGGCGGAATCGGGGAAGCTTTCTTT.

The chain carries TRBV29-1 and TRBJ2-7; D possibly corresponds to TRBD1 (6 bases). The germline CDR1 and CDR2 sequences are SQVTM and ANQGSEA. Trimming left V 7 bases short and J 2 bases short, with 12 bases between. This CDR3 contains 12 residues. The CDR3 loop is CSGGDNTYEQYF. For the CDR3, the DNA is TGCAGCGGTGGGGACAACACCTACGAGCAGTACTTC.

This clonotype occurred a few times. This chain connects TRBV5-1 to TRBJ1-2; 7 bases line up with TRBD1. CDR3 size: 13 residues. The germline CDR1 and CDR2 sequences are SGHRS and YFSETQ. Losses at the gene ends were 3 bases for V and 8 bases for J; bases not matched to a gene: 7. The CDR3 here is CASSSTGSDGYTF. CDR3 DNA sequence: TGCGCCAGCAGCTCGACAGGGTCAGACGGCTACACCTTC.

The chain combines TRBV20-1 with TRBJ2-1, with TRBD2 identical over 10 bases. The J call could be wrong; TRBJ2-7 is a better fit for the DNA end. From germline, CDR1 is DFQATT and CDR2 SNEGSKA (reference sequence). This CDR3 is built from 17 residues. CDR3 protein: CSALTRLAGSSYNEQYF. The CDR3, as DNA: TGCAGTGCCTTAACCCGACTAGCGGGTAGCTCCTACAATGAGCAGTACTTC.

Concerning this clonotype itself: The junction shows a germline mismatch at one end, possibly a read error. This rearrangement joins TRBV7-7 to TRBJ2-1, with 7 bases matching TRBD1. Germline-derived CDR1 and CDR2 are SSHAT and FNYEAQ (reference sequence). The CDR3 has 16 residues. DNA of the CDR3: TGTGCTAGCAGCTCCTCAGCCCGACAGGGTTCCCATGAGCAGTTCTTC. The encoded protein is CASSSSARQGSHEQFF.

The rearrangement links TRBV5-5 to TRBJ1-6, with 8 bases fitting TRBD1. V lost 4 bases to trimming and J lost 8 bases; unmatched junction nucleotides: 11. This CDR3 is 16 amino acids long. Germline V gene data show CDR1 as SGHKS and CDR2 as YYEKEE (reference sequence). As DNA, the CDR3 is TGTGCCAGCAGCGCTACGAGACAGGGGTTTGATTCACCCCTCCACTTT. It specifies CASSATRQGFDSPLHF.

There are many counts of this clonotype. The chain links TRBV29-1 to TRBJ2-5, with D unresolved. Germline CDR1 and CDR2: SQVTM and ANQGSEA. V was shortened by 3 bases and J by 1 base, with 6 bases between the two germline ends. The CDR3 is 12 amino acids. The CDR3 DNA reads TGCAGCGTTGAGTTTTCCCAAGAGACCCAGTACTTC. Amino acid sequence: CSVEFSQETQYF.

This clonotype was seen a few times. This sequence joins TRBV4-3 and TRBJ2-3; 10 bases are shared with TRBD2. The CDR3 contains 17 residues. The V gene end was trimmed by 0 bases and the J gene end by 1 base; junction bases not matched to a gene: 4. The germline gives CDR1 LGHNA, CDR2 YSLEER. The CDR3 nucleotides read TGCGCCAGCAGCCAAGAATGGACTAGCGGTGGCACAGATACGCAGTATTTT. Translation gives CASSQEWTSGGTDTQYF.

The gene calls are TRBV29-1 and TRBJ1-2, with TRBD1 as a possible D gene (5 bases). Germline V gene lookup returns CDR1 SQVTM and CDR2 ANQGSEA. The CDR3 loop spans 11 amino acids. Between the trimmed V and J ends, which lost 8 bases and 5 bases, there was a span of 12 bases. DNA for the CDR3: TGCAGCACATATGGGGGATATGGCTACACCTTC. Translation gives CSTYGGYGYTF.

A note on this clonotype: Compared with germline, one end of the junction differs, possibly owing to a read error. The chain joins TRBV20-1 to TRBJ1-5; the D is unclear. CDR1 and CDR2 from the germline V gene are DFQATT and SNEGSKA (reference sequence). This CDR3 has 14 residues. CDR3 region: CSTREVSGNQPQHF. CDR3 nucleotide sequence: TGCAGTACTAGAGAGGTCAGTGGGAATCAGCCCCAGCATTTT.

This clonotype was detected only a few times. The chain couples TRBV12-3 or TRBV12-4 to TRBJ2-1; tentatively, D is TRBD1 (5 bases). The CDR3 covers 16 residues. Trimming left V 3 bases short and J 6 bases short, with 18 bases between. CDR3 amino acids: CASSFRAGYWINEQFF. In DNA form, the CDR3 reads TGTGCCAGCAGTTTTCGGGCAGGGTATTGGATCAATGAGCAGTTCTTC.

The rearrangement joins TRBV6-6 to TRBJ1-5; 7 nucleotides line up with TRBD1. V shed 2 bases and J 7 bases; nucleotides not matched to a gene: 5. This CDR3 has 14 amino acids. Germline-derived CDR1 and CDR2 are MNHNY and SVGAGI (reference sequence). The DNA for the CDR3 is TGTGCCAGCAGTTACCGACAGGGACGACAGCCCCAGCATTTT. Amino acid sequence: CASSYRQGRQPQHF.